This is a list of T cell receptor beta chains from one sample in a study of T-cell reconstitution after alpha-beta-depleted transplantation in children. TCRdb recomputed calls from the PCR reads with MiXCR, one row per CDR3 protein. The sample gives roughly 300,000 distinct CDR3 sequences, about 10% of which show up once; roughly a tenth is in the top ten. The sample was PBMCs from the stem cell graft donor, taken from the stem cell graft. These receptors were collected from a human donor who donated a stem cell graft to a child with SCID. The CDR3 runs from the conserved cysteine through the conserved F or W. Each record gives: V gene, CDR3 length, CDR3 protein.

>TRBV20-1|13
CSASLSSGNTIYF
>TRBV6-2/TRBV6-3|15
CASSLPTGYGNTIYF
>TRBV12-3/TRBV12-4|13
CASSRGMATEAFF
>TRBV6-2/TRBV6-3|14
CASSPGITGTEQYF
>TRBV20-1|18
CCARSPTLPGQGSYEQYF
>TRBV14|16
CASSHRTGKYSYEQYF
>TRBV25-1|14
CASSEAGGYQPQHF
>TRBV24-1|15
CATSEPRGNTDTQYF
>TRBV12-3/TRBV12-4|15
CASSLAGPDTDTQYF
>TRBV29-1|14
CSVEEGGADYGYTF
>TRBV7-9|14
CASNGIGTSGPQYF
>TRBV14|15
CASSPLTSLTDTQYF
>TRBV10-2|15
CASSTIAGSYNEQFF
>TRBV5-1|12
CASSSTGEGAFF
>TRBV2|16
CASSGSGATIYNEQFF
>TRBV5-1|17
CASSFGLAGGGTDTQYF
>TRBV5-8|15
CASNGRGSSYNEQFF
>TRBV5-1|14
CASSLNREGETQYF
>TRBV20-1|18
CSAPTSYRENSGANVLTF
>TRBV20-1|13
CSATGRANTEAFF
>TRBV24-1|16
CATSDYQGLENEKLFF
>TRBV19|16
CASSLSSGASTDTQYF
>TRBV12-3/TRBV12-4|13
CASSLGLRGEQYF
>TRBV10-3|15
CAISAGAHSNQPQHF
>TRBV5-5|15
CASSSVAGGFNEQFF
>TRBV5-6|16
CASSLSGRVGSSEAFF
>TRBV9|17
CASSVSLERENTGELFF
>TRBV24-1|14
CATSGGQLAGELFF
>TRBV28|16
CASSGPRGQGNQPQHF
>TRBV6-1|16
CASQIGMGAAGNTIYF
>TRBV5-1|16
CASTTVTNSSPDTQYF
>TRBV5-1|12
CASSLDGPEAFF
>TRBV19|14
CARERTAPFYEQYF
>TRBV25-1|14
CASSEWSGEETQYF
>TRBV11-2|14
CASRSTGSTGELFF
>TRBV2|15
CASRGLGSSYNEQFF
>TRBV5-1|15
CASSLQGDFSYEQYF
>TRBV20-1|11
CSARGGREQYF
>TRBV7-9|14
CASSPMGPGTEAFF
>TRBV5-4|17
CASGMARSLSGANVLTF
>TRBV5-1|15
CASSWGQSTNEKLFF
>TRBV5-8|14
CASSLRGGYTEAFF
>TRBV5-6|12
CASSFPTGELFF
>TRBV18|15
CVSSPMGGDNSPLHF
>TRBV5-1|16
CASSPPTSGGANEQFF
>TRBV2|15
CASSVGDRGSSPQHF
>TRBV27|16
CASSLFGRSSYNEQFF
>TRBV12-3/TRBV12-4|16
CASSLSQGAGTGELFF
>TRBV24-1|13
CATSDGFTDTQYF
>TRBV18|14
CASSPGGFRTEAFF
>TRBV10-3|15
CAISSGQGAPNEQFF
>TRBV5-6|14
CASSLPGGINEQFF
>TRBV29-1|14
CSVTRDRGPSMAFF
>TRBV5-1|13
CASSGTQTGELFF
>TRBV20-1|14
CSATGLALANEQFF
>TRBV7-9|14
CASSSTDRRETQYF
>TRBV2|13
CASHPGGYDEQFF
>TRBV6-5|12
CASSYRGGEQFF
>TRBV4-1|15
CASSQERGFPYGYTF
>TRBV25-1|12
CASTEEGFQAFF